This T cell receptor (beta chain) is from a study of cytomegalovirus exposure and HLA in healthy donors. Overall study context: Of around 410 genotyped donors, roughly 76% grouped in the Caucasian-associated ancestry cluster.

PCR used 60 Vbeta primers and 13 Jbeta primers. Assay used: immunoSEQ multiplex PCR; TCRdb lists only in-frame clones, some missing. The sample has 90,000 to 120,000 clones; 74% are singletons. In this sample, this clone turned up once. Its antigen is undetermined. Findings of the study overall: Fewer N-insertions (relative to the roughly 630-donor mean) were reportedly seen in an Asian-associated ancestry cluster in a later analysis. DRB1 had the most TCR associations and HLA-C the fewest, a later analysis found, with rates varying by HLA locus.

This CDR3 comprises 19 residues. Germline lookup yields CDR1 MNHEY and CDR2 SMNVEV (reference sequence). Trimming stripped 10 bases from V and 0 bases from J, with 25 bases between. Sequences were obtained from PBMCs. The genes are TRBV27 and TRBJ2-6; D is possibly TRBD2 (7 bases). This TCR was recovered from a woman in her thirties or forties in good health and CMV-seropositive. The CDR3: CATSALRTGRGSGANVLTF. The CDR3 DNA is TGTGCCACCTCAGCCCTTCGAACAGGGAGGGGCTCTGGGGCCAACGTCCTGACTTTC.